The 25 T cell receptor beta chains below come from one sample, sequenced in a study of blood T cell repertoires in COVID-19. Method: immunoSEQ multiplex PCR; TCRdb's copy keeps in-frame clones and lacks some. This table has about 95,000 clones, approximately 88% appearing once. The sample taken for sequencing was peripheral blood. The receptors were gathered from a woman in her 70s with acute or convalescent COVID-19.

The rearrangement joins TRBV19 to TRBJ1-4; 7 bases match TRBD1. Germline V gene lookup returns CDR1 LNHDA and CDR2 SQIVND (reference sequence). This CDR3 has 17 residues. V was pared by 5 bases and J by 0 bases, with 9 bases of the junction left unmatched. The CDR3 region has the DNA TGTGCCAGTAGTCCTCTGGGACAGACTTCAACTAATGAAAAACTGTTTTTT. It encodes CASSPLGQTSTNEKLFF.

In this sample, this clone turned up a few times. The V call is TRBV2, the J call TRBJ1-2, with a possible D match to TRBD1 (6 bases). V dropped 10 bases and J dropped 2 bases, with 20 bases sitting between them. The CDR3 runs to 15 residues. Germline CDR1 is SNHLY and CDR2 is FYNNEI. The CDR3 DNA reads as TGTGCCACCGGGCGGGGGGCCTCTCCAAACTATGGCTACACCTTC. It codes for CATGRGASPNYGYTF. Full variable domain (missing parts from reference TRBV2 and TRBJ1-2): EPEVTQTPSHQVTQMGQEVILRCVPISNHLYFYWYRQILGQKVEFLVSFYNNEISEKSEIFDDQFSVERPDGSNFTLKIRSTKLEDSAMYFCATGRGASPNYGYTFGSGTRLTVV.

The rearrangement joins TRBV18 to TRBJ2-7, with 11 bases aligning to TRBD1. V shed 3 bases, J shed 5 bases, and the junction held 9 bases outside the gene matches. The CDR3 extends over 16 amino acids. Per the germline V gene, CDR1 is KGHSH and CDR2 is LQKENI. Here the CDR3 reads CASSPRKGQGVDEQYF. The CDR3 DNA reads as TGTGCCAGCTCACCGAGAAAGGGACAGGGGGTCGACGAGCAGTACTTC.

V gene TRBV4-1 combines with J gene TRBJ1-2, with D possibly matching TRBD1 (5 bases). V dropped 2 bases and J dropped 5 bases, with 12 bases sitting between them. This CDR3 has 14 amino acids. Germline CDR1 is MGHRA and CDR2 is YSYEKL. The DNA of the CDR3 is TGCGCCAGCAGCCAACGGACACAAAAATATGGCTACACCTTC. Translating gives CASSQRTQKYGYTF.

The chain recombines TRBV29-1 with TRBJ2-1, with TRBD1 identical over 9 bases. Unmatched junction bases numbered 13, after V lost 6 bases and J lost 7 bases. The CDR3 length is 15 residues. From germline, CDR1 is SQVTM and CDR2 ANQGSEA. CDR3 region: CSVSTGTGTRNEQFF. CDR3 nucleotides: TGCAGCGTCTCGACCGGGACAGGGACCAGGAATGAGCAGTTCTTC.

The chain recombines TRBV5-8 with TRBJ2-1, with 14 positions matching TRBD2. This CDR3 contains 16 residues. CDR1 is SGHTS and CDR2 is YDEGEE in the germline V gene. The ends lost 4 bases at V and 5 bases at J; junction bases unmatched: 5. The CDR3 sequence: CASSVGLAGVNNEQFF. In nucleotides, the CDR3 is TGTGCCAGCAGCGTGGGACTAGCGGGGGTGAACAATGAGCAGTTCTTC. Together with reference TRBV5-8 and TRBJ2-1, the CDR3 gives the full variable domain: EAGVTQSPTHLIKTRGQQATLRCSPISGHTSVYWYQQALGLGLQFLLWYDEGEERNRGNFPPRFSGRQFPNYSSELNVNALELEDSALYLCASSVGLAGVNNEQFFGPGTRLTVL.

CDR3: CASNGPAGNSPLHF. CDR3 DNA: TGTGCCAGCAACGGGCCAGCGGGCAATTCACCCCTCCACTTT. The genes are TRBV2 and TRBJ1-6, with D uncertain. Trimming removed 7 bases at V and 7 bases at J, with 14 bases between. CDR3 size: 14 residues. The V gene's germline CDR1 is SNHLY and CDR2 FYNNEI. The variable domain in full, completed from reference TRBV2 and TRBJ1-6, reads EPEVTQTPSHQVTQMGQEVILRCVPISNHLYFYWYRQILGQKVEFLVSFYNNEISEKSEIFDDQFSVERPDGSNFTLKIRSTKLEDSAMYFCASNGPAGNSPLHFGNGTRLTVT.

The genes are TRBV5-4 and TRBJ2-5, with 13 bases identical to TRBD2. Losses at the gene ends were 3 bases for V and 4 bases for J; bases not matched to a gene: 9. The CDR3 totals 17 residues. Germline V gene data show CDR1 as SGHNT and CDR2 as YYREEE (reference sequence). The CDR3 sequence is CASSSRPLAGGGETQYF. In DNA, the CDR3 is TGTGCCAGCAGCTCCCGACCACTAGCGGGGGGGGGAGAGACCCAGTACTTC.

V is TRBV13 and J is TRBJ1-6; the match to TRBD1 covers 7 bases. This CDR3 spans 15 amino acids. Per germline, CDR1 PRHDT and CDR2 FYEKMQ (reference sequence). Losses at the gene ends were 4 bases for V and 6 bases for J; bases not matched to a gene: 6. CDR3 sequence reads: CASSSGQVLNSPLHF. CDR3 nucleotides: TGTGCCAGCAGCTCCGGACAGGTCCTTAATTCACCCCTCCACTTT.

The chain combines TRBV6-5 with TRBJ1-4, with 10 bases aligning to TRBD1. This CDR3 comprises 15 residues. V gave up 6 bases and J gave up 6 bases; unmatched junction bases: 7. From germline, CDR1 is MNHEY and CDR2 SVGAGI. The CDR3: CASRSAGTGDEKLFF. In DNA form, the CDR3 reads TGTGCCAGCAGATCGGCCGGGACAGGGGATGAAAAACTGTTTTTT.

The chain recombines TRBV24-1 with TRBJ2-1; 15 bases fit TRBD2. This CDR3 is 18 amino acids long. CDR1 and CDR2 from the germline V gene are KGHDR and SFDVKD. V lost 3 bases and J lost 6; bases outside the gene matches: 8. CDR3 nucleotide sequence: TGTGCCACCAGTGATATAGAGGGGACTAGCGGGAGGTTCAATGAGCAGTTCTTC. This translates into CATSDIEGTSGRFNEQFF.

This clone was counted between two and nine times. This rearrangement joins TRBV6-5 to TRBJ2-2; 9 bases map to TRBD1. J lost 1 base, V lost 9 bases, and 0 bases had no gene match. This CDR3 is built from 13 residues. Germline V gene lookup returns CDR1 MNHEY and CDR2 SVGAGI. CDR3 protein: CARGQGNTGELFF. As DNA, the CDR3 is TGTGCCAGGGGACAGGGGAACACCGGGGAGCTGTTTTTT.

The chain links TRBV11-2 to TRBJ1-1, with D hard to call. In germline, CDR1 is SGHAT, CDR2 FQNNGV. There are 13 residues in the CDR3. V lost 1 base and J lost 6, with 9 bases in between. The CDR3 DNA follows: TGTGCCAGCAGCTTAGCTCGTCCAGCTGAAGCTTTCTTT. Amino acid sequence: CASSLARPAEAFF.

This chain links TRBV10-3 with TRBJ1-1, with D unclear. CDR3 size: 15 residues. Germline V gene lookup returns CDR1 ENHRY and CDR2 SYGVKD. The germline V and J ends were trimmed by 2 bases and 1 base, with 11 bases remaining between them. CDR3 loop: CAISEGYRTNTEAFF. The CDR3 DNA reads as TGTGCCATCAGTGAGGGATACAGAACGAACACTGAAGCTTTCTTT.

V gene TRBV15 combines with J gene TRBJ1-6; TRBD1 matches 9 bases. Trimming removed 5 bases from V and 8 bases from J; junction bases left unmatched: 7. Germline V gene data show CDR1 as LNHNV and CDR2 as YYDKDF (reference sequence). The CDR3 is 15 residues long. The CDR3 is CATSVWDRVDSPLHF. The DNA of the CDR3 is TGTGCCACCAGCGTATGGGACAGGGTGGATTCACCCCTCCACTTT.

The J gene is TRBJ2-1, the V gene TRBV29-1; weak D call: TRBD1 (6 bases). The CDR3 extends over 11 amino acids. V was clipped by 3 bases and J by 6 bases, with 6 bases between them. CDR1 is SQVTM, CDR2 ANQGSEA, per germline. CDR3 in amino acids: CSVDRGNEQFF. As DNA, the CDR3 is TGCAGCGTTGACAGGGGCAATGAGCAGTTCTTC.

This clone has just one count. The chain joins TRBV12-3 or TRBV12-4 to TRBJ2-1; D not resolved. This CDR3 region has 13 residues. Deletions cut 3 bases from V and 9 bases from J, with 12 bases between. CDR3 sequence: CASSFGDLLEQFF. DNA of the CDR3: TGTGCCAGCAGTTTTGGAGACCTCCTTGAGCAGTTCTTC.

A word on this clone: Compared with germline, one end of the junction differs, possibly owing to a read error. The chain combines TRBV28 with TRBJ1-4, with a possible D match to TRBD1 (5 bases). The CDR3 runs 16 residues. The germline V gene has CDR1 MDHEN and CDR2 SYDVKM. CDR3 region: CASRLGLQIPNEKLFF. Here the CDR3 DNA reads TGTGCCAGCCGTTTGGGGCTCCAGATTCCTAATGAAAAACTGTTTTTT.

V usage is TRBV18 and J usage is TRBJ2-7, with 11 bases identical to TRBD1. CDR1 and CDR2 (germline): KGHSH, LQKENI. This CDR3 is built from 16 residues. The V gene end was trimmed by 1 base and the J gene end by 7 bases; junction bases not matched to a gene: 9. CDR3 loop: CASSPRTGGLPGEQYV. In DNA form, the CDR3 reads TGTGCCAGCTCACCACGGACAGGGGGCCTCCCGGGGGAGCAGTACGTC.

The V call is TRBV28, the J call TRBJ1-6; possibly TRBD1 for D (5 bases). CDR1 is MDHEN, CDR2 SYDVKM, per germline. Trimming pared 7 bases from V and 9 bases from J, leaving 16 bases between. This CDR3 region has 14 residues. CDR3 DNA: TGTGCCAGCATGCCCCCAGGGAACCTTTCACCCCTCCACTTT. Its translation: CASMPPGNLSPLHF.

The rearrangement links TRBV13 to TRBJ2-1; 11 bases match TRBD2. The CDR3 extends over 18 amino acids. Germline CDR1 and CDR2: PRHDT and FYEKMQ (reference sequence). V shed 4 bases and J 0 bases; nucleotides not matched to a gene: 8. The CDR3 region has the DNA TGTGCCAGCAGCTCCTTCAGTAGCGGGAGGGACTCCTACAATGAGCAGTTCTTC. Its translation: CASSSFSSGRDSYNEQFF.

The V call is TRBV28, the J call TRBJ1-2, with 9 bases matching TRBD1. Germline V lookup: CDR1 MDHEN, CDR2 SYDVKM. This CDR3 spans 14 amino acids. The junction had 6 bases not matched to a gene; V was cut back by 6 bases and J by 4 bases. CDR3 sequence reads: CASRRQGGSYGYTF. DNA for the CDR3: TGTGCCAGCAGAAGACAGGGGGGAAGCTATGGCTACACCTTC.

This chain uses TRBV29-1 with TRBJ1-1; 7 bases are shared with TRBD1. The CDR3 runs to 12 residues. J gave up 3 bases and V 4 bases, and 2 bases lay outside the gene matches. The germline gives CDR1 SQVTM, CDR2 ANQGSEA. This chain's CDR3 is CSVGTGYTEAFF. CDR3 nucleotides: TGCAGCGTTGGGACAGGTTACACTGAAGCTTTCTTT.

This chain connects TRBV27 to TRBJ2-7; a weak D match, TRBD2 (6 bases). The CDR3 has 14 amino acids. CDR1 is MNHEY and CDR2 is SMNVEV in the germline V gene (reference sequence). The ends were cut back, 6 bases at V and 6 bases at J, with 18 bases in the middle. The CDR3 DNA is TGTGCCAGCAGGGGTACAGCTTTCGGGAGCGAGCAGTACTTC. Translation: CASRGTAFGSEQYF.

CDR3 sequence: CASSLRSGNYGYTF. The CDR3 DNA reads TGTGCCAGCAGCTTGCGATCCGGGAACTATGGCTACACCTTC. V gene TRBV5-5 combines with J gene TRBJ1-2; D gene unclear. The germline CDR1 and CDR2 sequences are SGHKS and YYEKEE (reference sequence). This CDR3 is 14 amino acids long. V gave up 1 base and J gave up 2 bases, with 9 bases separating them.